Detailed here is one T cell receptor beta chain. This specimen includes other DNA sequences encoding the same CDR3. This CDR3 region has 14 residues. The germline V gene encodes CDR1 SGHKS and CDR2 YYEKEE (reference sequence). The germline V and J ends were trimmed by 0 bases and 3 bases, with 10 bases remaining between them. The sample belongs to a study of cytomegalovirus exposure and HLA in healthy donors. The PCR ran on 60 Vbeta and 13 Jbeta primers. Assay used: immunoSEQ multiplex PCR; TCRdb lists only in-frame clones, some missing. The table lists more than 100,000 clones, 70% to 75% of them singletons, with around 4.5% in the top ten.

The clonotype comes from a woman in her thirties or forties in good health and CMV-seronegative. The sequenced sample was PBMCs. The chain has TRBV5-5 and TRBJ2-7, with a tentative D call TRBD1 (5 bases). The CDR3 nucleotides are TGTGCCAGCAGCTTGGGACGCCAGGGCTACGAGCAGTACTTC. It specifies CASSLGRQGYEQYF.